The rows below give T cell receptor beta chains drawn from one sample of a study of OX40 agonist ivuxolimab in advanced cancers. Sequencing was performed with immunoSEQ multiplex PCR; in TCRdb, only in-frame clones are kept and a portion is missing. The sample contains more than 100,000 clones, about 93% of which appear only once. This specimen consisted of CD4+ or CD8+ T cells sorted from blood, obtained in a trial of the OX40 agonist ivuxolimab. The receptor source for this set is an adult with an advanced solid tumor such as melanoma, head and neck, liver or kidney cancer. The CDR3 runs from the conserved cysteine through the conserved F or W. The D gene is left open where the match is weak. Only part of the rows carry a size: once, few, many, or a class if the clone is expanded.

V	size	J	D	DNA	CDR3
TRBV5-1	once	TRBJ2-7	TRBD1	TGCGCCAGCAGCTTGGCCCCGACAGGGGAATACGAGCAGTACTTC	CASSLAPTGEYEQYF
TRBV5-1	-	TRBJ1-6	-	TGCGCCAGCAGCTTGGGTCCCGGGTATGGTTCACCCCTCCACTTT	CASSLGPGYGSPLHF
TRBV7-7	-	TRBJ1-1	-	TGTGCCAGCAGCTTAACACCGAACACTGAAGCTTTCTTT	CASSLTPNTEAFF
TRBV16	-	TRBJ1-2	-	TGTGCCAGCAGCCAATCGCGGCAGGGTAACTATGGCTACACCTTC	CASSQSRQGNYGYTF
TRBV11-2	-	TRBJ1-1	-	TGTGCCAGCAGCTTAGAGCCGGGACCTAACACTGAAGCTTTCTTT	CASSLEPGPNTEAFF
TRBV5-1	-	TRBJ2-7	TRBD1	TGCACCAGCAGACGAAACAGGGGCAGCTCCTACGAGCAGTACTTC	CTSRRNRGSSYEQYF
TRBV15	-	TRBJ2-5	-	TGTGCCACCAGCAGAGAGGCAGGCCGAGAGACCCAGTACTTC	CATSREAGRETQYF
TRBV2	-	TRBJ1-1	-	TGTGCCAGCAGAAAAGACTTTAACACTGAAGCTTTCTTT	CASRKDFNTEAFF
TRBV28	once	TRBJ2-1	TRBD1	TGTGCCAGCAGGTCCAGGGGGTTCCCCTACAATGAGCAGTTCTTC	CASRSRGFPYNEQFF
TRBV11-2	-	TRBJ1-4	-	TGTGCCAGCAGCCTCCGACACTCAACTAATGAAAAACTGTTTTTT	CASSLRHSTNEKLFF
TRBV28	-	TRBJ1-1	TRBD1	TGTGCCAGCAGATGGGACAGGGAAGTCCCTGAAGCTTTCTTT	CASRWDREVPEAFF
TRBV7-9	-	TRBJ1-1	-	TGTGCCAGCAACCCATTCGATAGGAACACTGAAGCTTTCTTT	CASNPFDRNTEAFF
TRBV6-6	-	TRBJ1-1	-	TGTGCCAGCACCGACAGTAAGCCTAATACTGAAGCTTTCTTT	CASTDSKPNTEAFF
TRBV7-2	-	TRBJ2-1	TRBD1	TGTGCCAGCAGACCACAGGGGGCTCTTTCCAATGAGCAGTTCTTC	CASRPQGALSNEQFF
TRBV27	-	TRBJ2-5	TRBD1	TGTGCCAGCAGCACGGACAGGACGCAAGAGACCCAGTACTTC	CASSTDRTQETQYF
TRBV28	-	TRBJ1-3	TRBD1	TGTGCCAGCAGGCCTAGGTTGGGACAGAGCTCTGGAAACACCATATATTTT	CASRPRLGQSSGNTIYF
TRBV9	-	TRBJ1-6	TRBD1	TGTGCCAGCAGCGGAAACCGGGACAGGGAGAATTCACCCCTCCACTTT	CASSGNRDRENSPLHF
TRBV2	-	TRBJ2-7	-	TGTGCCAGCAGTAAAACGGACTCCTACGAGCAGTACTTC	CASSKTDSYEQYF
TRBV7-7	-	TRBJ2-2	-	TGTGCTAGCAGCTTAGGCCCGACCGCTTCGAACACCGGGGAGCTGTTTTTT	CASSLGPTASNTGELFF
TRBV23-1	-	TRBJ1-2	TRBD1	TGCGCCGACCAGATACGAGAGGGGGCGCCGGACTATGGCTACACCTTC	CADQIREGAPDYGYTF
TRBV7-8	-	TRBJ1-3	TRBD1	TGTGCCAGCAGCGTTTCGACAGGGGCCGGGGGAAACACCATATATTTT	CASSVSTGAGGNTIYF
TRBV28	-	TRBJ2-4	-	TGTGCCAGCAGTTTTGGGGGTACGGCCAAAAACATTCAGTACTTC	CASSFGGTAKNIQYF
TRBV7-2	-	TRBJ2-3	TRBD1	TGTGCCAGCGCTACTGGGACAGGCGGGACAGATACGCAGTATTTT	CASATGTGGTDTQYF
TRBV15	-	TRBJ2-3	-	TGTGCCACCAGCAGAGACAGGGGAACAGATACGCAGTATTTT	CATSRDRGTDTQYF
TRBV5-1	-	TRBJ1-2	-	TGCGCCAGCAGCTTAGAGGGGTCCTATGGCTACACCTTC	CASSLEGSYGYTF
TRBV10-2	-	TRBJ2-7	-	TGCGCCAGCAGTCGGACGGACGCCTACGAGCAGTACTTC	CASSRTDAYEQYF
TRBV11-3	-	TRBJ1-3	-	TGTGCCAGCAGCTTAGATGGAACCTCCTCTGGAAACACCATATATTTT	CASSLDGTSSGNTIYF